This is a list of T cell receptor beta chains from one sample in a study of immune heterogeneity within non-small cell lung tumors. Using its own MiXCR run on the multiplex PCR reads, TCRdb lists one record per CDR3 protein. The sample includes around 9,800 distinct CDR3 sequences, approximately 21% of them seen just once. The sequenced sample was lung tumor tissue. These receptors were taken from a man aged 55 to 70 with non-small cell lung cancer. Both conserved end residues are part of each CDR3. Fields, in order: V gene, clone size, J gene, D gene, CDR3 DNA, CDR3 protein. The D gene is left open where the match is weak. Not all rows give a size; the values are once, few, many and, for expanded clones, a class.

>TRBV5-1|medium-sized|TRBJ2-7|-
TGCGCCAGCAGCCGGGATGGGGTCTCGCAGGGTAGGTCCGAGCAGTACTTC
CASSRDGVSQGRSEQYF
>TRBV5-1|-|TRBJ2-1|TRBD1
TGCACCAGCAGCTTGCGACAGGGGGCGACCAATGAGCAGTTCTTC
CTSSLRQGATNEQFF
>TRBV6-5|-|TRBJ2-1|-
TGTGCCAGCAGTTACTCACCGGGGGCCTCCTACAATGAGCAGTTCTTC
CASSYSPGASYNEQFF
>TRBV18|many|TRBJ1-3|TRBD1
TGTGCCAGCTCAAGCAGCCCGGCGACAGGGGCTGGAAACACCATATATTTT
CASSSSPATGAGNTIYF
>TRBV28|medium-sized|TRBJ2-2|-
TGTGCCAGCAGAACCCGCGAGGAGCTGTTTTTT
CASRTREELFF
>TRBV25-1|few|TRBJ2-5|-
TGTGCCAGCAGAAGTGCGGAGACCCAGTACTTC
CASRSAETQYF
>TRBV15|-|TRBJ2-3|-
TGTGCCACCGGCGGTCGGCGGCCAGATACGCAGTATTTT
CATGGRRPDTQYF
>TRBV5-1|few|TRBJ1-1|-
TGCGCCAGCAGCTTGGTCGGGGGGGGGACGAACACTGAAGCTTTCTTT
CASSLVGGGTNTEAFF
>TRBV5-1|few|TRBJ2-1|TRBD2
TGCGCCAGCAGCTTGGCCAGCCTAGCGGGGGCGTATGGGGGCTCCATCTACAATGAGCAGTTCTTC
CASSLASLAGAYGGSIYNEQFF
>TRBV6-1|medium-sized|TRBJ1-5|-
TGTGCCAGCATTGAGCTCTGGGGTAGCAATCAGCCCCAGCATTTT
CASIELWGSNQPQHF
>TRBV20-1|few|TRBJ2-5|-
TGCAGTGCTAGAGATCAAGCTACCGTACAAGAGACCCAGTACTTC
CSARDQATVQETQYF
>TRBV19|medium-sized|TRBJ2-7|-
TGTGCCAGTAGGAGCCCGGGGTCCTACGAGCAGTACTTC
CASRSPGSYEQYF
>TRBV30|many|TRBJ2-5|TRBD2
TGTGCCTGGAGTTGGGCTAGCGGAGCCCAAGAGACCCAGTACTTC
CAWSWASGAQETQYF
>TRBV5-6|many|TRBJ1-1|-
TGTGCCAGCAGCTCTCGCGTAGAGGACACTGAAGCTTTCTTT
CASSSRVEDTEAFF
>TRBV10-3|-|TRBJ2-1|-
TGTGCCATCAGTGATTACAATGAGCAGTTCTTC
CAISDYNEQFF
>TRBV6-4|-|TRBJ2-1|TRBD2
TGTGCCAGCAGTTTATTAGCGGGAGAGTACAATGAGCAGTTCTTC
CASSLLAGEYNEQFF
>TRBV20-1|-|TRBJ2-3|TRBD2
TGCAGTGCTTATGACGGACTAGCGGGAGTTACAGATACGCAGTATTTT
CSAYDGLAGVTDTQYF
>TRBV5-1|medium-sized|TRBJ2-7|TRBD2
TGCGCCAGCAGCTTTGTGGGAGGGAGCTCCTACGAGCAGTACTTC
CASSFVGGSSYEQYF
>TRBV30|many|TRBJ1-1|-
TGTGCCTGGAGCGACGGTTATAACACTGAAGCTTTCTTT
CAWSDGYNTEAFF
>TRBV7-3|few|TRBJ2-3|TRBD2
TGTGCCAGCAGCGCAGCGGGAGGCTCCACAGATACGCAGTATTTT
CASSAAGGSTDTQYF
>TRBV5-6|few|TRBJ1-4|-
TGTGCCAGCAGCTTGTCCCTGGGGGCAGGAACTAATGAAAAACTGTTTTTT
CASSLSLGAGTNEKLFF
>TRBV6-5|-|TRBJ2-2|-
TGTGCCAGCAGTTACGCGGGTAGAGACACCGGGGAGCTGTTTTTT
CASSYAGRDTGELFF
>TRBV9|large|TRBJ1-1|-
TGTGCCAGCAGCGCGGGGGGGAGTTGGGACGGATACACTGAAGCTTTCTTT
CASSAGGSWDGYTEAFF
>TRBV5-5|-|TRBJ2-5|-
TGTGCCAGCAGCTTGTTTGGCAGTGGGGAGACCCAGTACTTC
CASSLFGSGETQYF
>TRBV2|few|TRBJ1-1|-
TGTGCCAGCAGTGAAGTTATAGAGTTCACTGAAGCTTTCTTT
CASSEVIEFTEAFF
>TRBV3-1|few|TRBJ2-7|-
TGTGCCAGCAGCCAAGGGACACTGGGACTGCGTCACGAGCAGTACTTC
CASSQGTLGLRHEQYF
>TRBV18|few|TRBJ2-7|TRBD1
TGTGCCAGCAGTCCCCGGGACAGGGGAAACGAGCAGTACTTC
CASSPRDRGNEQYF
>TRBV7-9|few|TRBJ2-1|TRBD2
TGTGCCAGCAGCACTAGCGGGAGGGGGAACAATGAGCAGTTCTTC
CASSTSGRGNNEQFF
>TRBV6-1|medium-sized|TRBJ1-2|-
TGTGCCAGCAGTGAATACGGAGATGGCTACACCTTC
CASSEYGDGYTF
>TRBV4-1|medium-sized|TRBJ2-7|TRBD1
TGCGCCAGCAGCCGTTCCCGGGACAGCTACGAGCAGTACTTC
CASSRSRDSYEQYF
>TRBV5-1|medium-sized|TRBJ2-7|-
TGCGCCAGCAGCTTGGCTAGCCCCCACGAGCAGTACTTC
CASSLASPHEQYF
>TRBV6-5|medium-sized|TRBJ1-2|-
TGTGCCAGCAGTTACTCGAGCTGGGGAGACTATGGCTACACCTTC
CASSYSSWGDYGYTF
>TRBV7-3|medium-sized|TRBJ1-2|-
TGTGCCAGCAGCTCCAATCCGACAGTCCTCCCTGCTGGCTACACCTTC
CASSSNPTVLPAGYTF
>TRBV19|-|TRBJ2-7|TRBD1
TGTGCCACAAAGGACAGGGGTGTTGACGAGCAGTACTTC
CATKDRGVDEQYF
>TRBV28|medium-sized|TRBJ2-2|-
TGTGCCAGCAGTTTCGGTGGGGCGAACACCGGGGAGCTGTTTTTT
CASSFGGANTGELFF
>TRBV5-6|few|TRBJ2-3|TRBD2
TGTGCCAGCAGCTTGCGGACTAGCGTTTCGGATACGCAGTATTTT
CASSLRTSVSDTQYF
>TRBV18|-|TRBJ1-3|TRBD1
TGTGCCAGCTCACCCGACAGGGGAGGAAACACCATATATTTT
CASSPDRGGNTIYF
>TRBV20-1|few|TRBJ2-3|-
TGCAGTGCCCGGACTAGCACAGATACGCAGTATTTT
CSARTSTDTQYF
>TRBV6-2/TRBV6-3|-|TRBJ2-6|TRBD1
TGTGCCATTGACAGGGCTGGGGCCAACGTCCTGACTTTC
CAIDRAGANVLTF